This T cell receptor beta chain was captured in a study of beta chain features in type 1 diabetes. Findings and limits, study-wide: Patients' naive, central memory and Treg TCRB repertoires seemed closer to one another than those of healthy donors. Moderate but significant shortening of TCRB CDR3s was recorded in all four CD4+ subsets from Type 1 diabetes patients. Researchers cautioned that cDNA sequencing could over-represent cells with high TCR expression. PCR might favor shorter templates, but any such skew would affect patients and controls equally.

Expressed TCRB transcripts were sequenced after all isolated RNA was converted to cDNA. Clones were read by immunoSEQ multiplex PCR, and TCRdb kept only the in-frame ones, dropping some. The sample gives about 370,000 clones, roughly 9.8% of which show up once; about 0.6% is in the top ten. A word on this clone: Its specificity is unknown.

The clonotype originates from a man aged 25 to 45 with type 1 diabetes. Sequencing was performed on central memory CD4+ T cells from blood.

The CDR3, as DNA: TGTGCCAGCAGCCTCCGGGACACTGAAGCTTTCTTT. It yields the protein CASSLRDTEAFF. The chain is built from TRBV9 and TRBJ1-1, with D uncertain. Germline loops: CDR1 SGDLS, CDR2 YYNGEE. V was pared by 4 bases and J by 3 bases, with 7 bases between. The CDR3 covers 12 residues. The full variable domain, its missing parts supplied by reference TRBV9 and TRBJ1-1, is DSGVTQTPKHLITATGQRVTLRCSPRSGDLSVYWYQQSLDQGLQFLIQYYNGEERAKGNILERFSAQQFPDLHSELNLSSLELGDSALYFCASSLRDTEAFFGQGTRLTVV.